One and the same sample provided the 4 T cell receptor beta chains below, sequenced in a study of blood T cells in healthy people across ages. A J-beta primer mix and a sample-barcoded 5' primer were used in a second PCR of roughly 7 to 12 cycles. Via MiXCR, TCRdb re-called the 5' RACE reads, giving one row per CDR3 protein. Here the sample spans around 780,000 distinct CDR3 sequences, more than 55% being singletons. Sequences were obtained from blood. These receptors were obtained from a man aged 40-55 years in good health.

The chain has TRBV4-2 and TRBJ2-5; D is perhaps TRBD2 (5 bases). The CDR3 totals 14 residues. Germline V CDR1 and CDR2: LGHNA, YNFKEQ. The V and J ends lost 0 bases and 3 bases respectively, with 8 bases between them. Here the CDR3 reads CASSQEFSEETQYF. The CDR3 DNA reads as TGTGCCAGCAGCCAAGAATTTAGCGAAGAGACCCAGTACTTC.

V usage is TRBV19 and J usage is TRBJ2-3, with a tentative D call TRBD1 (5 bases). The CDR3 runs 18 residues. Germline assignment: CDR1 LNHDA and CDR2 SQIVND (reference sequence). Trimming pared 3 bases from V and 0 bases from J, leaving 19 bases between. The CDR3 protein is CASSMLGQGMDSTDTQYF. The CDR3 DNA sequence: TGTGCCAGTAGTATGCTCGGGCAGGGTATGGATAGCACAGATACGCAGTATTTT.

The chain employs TRBV7-2 and TRBJ2-5; TRBD1 matches 7 bases. V was pared by 5 bases and J by 4 bases, with 10 bases of the junction left unmatched. The CDR3 is made up of 15 amino acids. The V gene's germline CDR1 is SGHTA and CDR2 FQGNSA. CDR3 DNA sequence: TGTGCCAGCAGCGAACAGGGGCTTCGGGGAGAGACCCAGTACTTC. Its protein is CASSEQGLRGETQYF. Together with reference TRBV7-2 and TRBJ2-5, the CDR3 gives the full variable domain: GAGVSQSPSNKVTEKGKDVELRCDPISGHTALYWYRQSLGQGLEFLIYFQGNSAPDKSGLPSDRFSAERTGGSVSTLTIQRTQQEDSAVYLCASSEQGLRGETQYFGPGTRLLVL.

This clonotype was counted ten times or more. The V call is TRBV7-3, the J call TRBJ2-1, with 9 bases lining up with TRBD2. V trimming: 4 bases; J trimming: 7 bases; junction bases outside the gene matches: 8. CDR3 size: 15 residues. Per the germline V gene, CDR1 is SGHTA and CDR2 is FQGTGA. The CDR3 sequence is CASSSERLAVNEQFF. The CDR3 coding sequence is TGTGCCAGCAGCTCCGAAAGACTAGCGGTAAATGAGCAGTTCTTC.